Sequencing of this T cell receptor (beta chain) was carried out in a study of T cell clonality in common variable immunodeficiency. Repertoires were generated with immunoSEQ multiplex PCR, while TCRdb's copy carries only in-frame clones and drops some. The record shows about 35,000 clones for this sample, with no singletons present. The germline V gene encodes CDR1 SGHTA and CDR2 FQGTGA. The CDR3 spans 14 residues. The germline V and J ends were trimmed by 5 bases and 5 bases, with 15 bases remaining between them. This clone was counted at least ten times. The CDR3 end is not reached by the read, which stops 3 residues before it; the germline J gene fills it in.

The chain employs TRBV7-3 and TRBJ1-1, with a possible D match to TRBD1 (6 bases). Sequenced material: peripheral blood mononuclear cells. The clonotype comes from a person between 18 and 70 years old in good health. CDR3 in amino acids: CASSPAGGRTEAFF. The covered CDR3 bases are TGTGCCAGCAGCCCAGCGGGGGGCCGAACTGAA.